This T cell receptor (beta chain) is from a study of blood T cell repertoires in COVID-19. This table comes from immunoSEQ multiplex PCR, and its TCRdb copy is limited to in-frame clones, with some not included. There are around 250,000 clones in the sample; 90% to 95% occur only once, and 1.2% lies in the top ten. The study recruited people aged about 18 to 95 years across around 24 US areas. CDR3 length: 16 residues. V lost 4 bases, J lost 4 bases, and 11 bases stayed unmatched. Germline V gene data show CDR1 as LGHDT and CDR2 as YNNKEL (reference sequence). The TCR originated in a human donor in a cohort exposed to, infected with or recovered from COVID-19 (not recorded which). The donor label of this sample is uncertain. The V gene is TRBV3-1 (or the pseudogene TRBV3-2), the J gene TRBJ2-5; TRBD2 matches at 8 bases. The sample taken for sequencing was PBMCs or T cells enriched from blood (not recorded which). The CDR3 bases are TGTGCCAGCAGCCGTTTTAACGGGGGGGCCGGAGAGACCCAGTACTTC. Translation: CASSRFNGGAGETQYF.